The rows below give T cell receptor beta chains drawn from one sample of a study of cytotoxic CD8 clonotypes in ibrutinib-treated CLL. Sequencing used immunoSEQ multiplex PCR; TCRdb keeps in-frame clones, though not all of them. The sample lists 50,000 to 70,000 clones; roughly 58% were seen once. The sequences come from PBMCs, collected at disease progression, from a patient treated with ibrutinib. The receptors derive from a human donor with chronic lymphocytic leukemia. CDR3s include the opening cysteine and the closing phenylalanine or tryptophan. Clone size is stated in some rows and not others, as once, few, many or a class when expanded.

CDR3 protein | J gene | clone size | V gene
CASSLGTGIYNSPLHF | TRBJ1-6 | few | TRBV7-2
CASSRTGNTIYF | TRBJ1-3 | many | TRBV28
CASSFVLVDEQFF | TRBJ2-1 | few | TRBV5-5
CASSPGRNSNQPQHF | TRBJ1-5 | - | TRBV6-1
CASSSRLYTDTQYF | TRBJ2-3 | few | TRBV7-8
CASSLLGETEAFF | TRBJ1-1 | few | TRBV18
CASSQVGQGQEQYF | TRBJ2-7 | - | TRBV4-1
CASSNQGAGNQPQHF | TRBJ1-5 | - | TRBV27
CASSIGGQVEPQHF | TRBJ1-5 | - | TRBV19
CAWSPIGGRGNQPQHF | TRBJ1-5 | - | TRBV30
CASSELEGVAGNTIYF | TRBJ1-3 | - | TRBV2
CASGTGDNEQFF | TRBJ2-1 | few | TRBV19
CASSLGPTNEKLFF | TRBJ1-4 | - | TRBV7-2
CASSYSIGVYEQYF | TRBJ2-7 | - | TRBV6-5
CAGQQGDSPLHF | TRBJ1-6 | many | TRBV28
CASSKVGLAGGRETQYF | TRBJ2-5 | - | TRBV21-1
CAWSTQGGHGYTF | TRBJ1-2 | - | TRBV30
CASSLTGDGSKLFF | TRBJ1-4 | once | TRBV7-9
CSGEFSVTQYF | TRBJ2-3 | - | TRBV20-1
CASSSSGATYEQYF | TRBJ2-7 | - | TRBV7-2
CASSLGGAGTEAFF | TRBJ1-1 | few | TRBV11-2
CASMGQGAREQYF | TRBJ2-7 | many | TRBV5-8
CASSPQGDYEQYF | TRBJ2-7 | many | TRBV18
CASSFGRGADTQYF | TRBJ2-3 | few | TRBV7-7
CASSLAGHYSPLHF | TRBJ1-6 | - | TRBV7-9
CASSLVGGTTGELFF | TRBJ2-2 | - | TRBV5-1
CASSEHRTGKETQYF | TRBJ2-5 | once | TRBV25-1
CASSDPPTGRINEQFF | TRBJ2-1 | - | TRBV9
CAWSRRGQGNYGYTF | TRBJ1-2 | few | TRBV30
CASSSGSYEQYF | TRBJ2-7 | few | TRBV19